This T cell receptor beta chain was found in a study of cytomegalovirus exposure and HLA in healthy donors. General study results and limits: Immune exposure information available was restricted to CMV serostatus.

V dropped 3 bases and J dropped 6; count of bases not matched to a gene: 10. CDR3 length: 17 amino acids. CDR1 SGHTA and CDR2 FQGNSA come from the germline V gene. As for this clone: Its matching antigen is unknown.

Both 60 Vbeta primers and 13 Jbeta primers went into the PCR. Clones were read by immunoSEQ multiplex PCR, and TCRdb kept only the in-frame ones, dropping some. The data show about 130,000 clones, around nine tenths seen once. This sequence joins TRBV7-2 and TRBJ2-3, with 12 nucleotides matching TRBD2. The sample taken for sequencing was PBMCs. The clonotype was recovered from a woman aged 25 to 39 in good health and CMV-seronegative. The CDR3 is CASSFNLAGGSGDTQYF. CDR3 nucleotide sequence: TGTGCCAGCAGCTTCAATCTAGCGGGGGGGTCAGGCGATACGCAGTATTTT.